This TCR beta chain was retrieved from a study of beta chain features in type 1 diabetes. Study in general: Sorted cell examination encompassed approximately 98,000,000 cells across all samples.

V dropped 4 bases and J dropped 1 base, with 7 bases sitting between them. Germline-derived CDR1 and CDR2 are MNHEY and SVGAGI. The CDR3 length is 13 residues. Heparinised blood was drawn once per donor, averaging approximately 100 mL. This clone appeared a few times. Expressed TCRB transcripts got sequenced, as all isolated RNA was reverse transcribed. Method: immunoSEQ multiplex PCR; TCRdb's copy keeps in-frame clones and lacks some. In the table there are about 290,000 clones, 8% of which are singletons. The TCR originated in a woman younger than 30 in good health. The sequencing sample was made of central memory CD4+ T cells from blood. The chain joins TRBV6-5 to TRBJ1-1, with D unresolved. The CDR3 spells CASSFRPNTEAFF. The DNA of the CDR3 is TGTGCCAGCAGTTTTAGACCGAACACTGAAGCTTTCTTT.